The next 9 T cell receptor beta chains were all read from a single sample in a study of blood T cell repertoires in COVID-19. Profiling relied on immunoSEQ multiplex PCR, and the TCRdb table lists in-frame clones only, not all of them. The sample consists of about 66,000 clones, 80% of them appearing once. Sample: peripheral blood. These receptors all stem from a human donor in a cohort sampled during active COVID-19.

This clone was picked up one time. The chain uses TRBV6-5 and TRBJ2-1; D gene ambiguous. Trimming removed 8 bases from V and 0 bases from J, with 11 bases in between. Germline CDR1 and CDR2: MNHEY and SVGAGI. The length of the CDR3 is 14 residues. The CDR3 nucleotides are TGTGCCAGCCTTAGACTGGGCTCCTACAATGAGCAGTTCTTC. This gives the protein CASLRLGSYNEQFF.

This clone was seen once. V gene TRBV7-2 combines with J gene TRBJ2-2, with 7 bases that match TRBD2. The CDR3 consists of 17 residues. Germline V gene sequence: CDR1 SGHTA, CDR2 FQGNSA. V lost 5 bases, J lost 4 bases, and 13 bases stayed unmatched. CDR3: CASSPPRRERVTGELFF. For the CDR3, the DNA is TGTGCCAGCAGCCCCCCACGGCGGGAGAGGGTCACCGGGGAGCTGTTTTTT.

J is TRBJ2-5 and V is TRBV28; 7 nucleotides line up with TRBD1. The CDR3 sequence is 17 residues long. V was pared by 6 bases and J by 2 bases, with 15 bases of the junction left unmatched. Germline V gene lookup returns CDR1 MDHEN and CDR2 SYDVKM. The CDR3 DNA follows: TGTGCCAGCAGCCAGATTTTACAGGGGTCTGCGCAAGAGACCCAGTACTTC. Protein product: CASSQILQGSAQETQYF.

CDR3 coding DNA: TGTGCCAGCAGGCCGCCGGGACAGGGCTACGAGCAGTACTTC. Amino acid sequence: CASRPPGQGYEQYF. The J gene is TRBJ2-7, the V gene TRBV6-5, with TRBD1 matching over 9 bases. The ends lost 6 bases at V and 3 bases at J; junction bases unmatched: 6. CDR1 MNHEY and CDR2 SVGAGI come from the germline V gene. The CDR3 is 14 amino acids.

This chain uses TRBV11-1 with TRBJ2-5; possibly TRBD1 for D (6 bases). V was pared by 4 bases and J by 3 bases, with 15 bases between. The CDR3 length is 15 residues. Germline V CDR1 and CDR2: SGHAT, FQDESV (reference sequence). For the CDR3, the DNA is TGTGCCAGCAGCTCGACAGGTTTGATAAAAGAGACCCAGTACTTC. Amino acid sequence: CASSSTGLIKETQYF.

Here the CDR3 reads CASIGGGQINSPLHF. CDR3 coding DNA: TGTGCCAGCATCGGCGGGGGCCAGATTAATTCACCCCTCCACTTT. The chain recombines TRBV28 with TRBJ1-6; D perhaps matches TRBD1 (6 bases). Germline CDR1 reads MDHEN; CDR2 reads SYDVKM. The ends were cut back, 7 bases at V and 6 bases at J, with 16 bases in the middle. CDR3 length equals 15 residues.

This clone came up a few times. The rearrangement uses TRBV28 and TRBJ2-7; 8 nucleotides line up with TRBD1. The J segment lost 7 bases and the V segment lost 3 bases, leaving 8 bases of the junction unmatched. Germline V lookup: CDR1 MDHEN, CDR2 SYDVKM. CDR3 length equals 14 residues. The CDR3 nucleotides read TGTGCCAGCAGTTTCCACAGGGGGTATTGGGAGCAGTACTTC. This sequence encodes CASSFHRGYWEQYF.

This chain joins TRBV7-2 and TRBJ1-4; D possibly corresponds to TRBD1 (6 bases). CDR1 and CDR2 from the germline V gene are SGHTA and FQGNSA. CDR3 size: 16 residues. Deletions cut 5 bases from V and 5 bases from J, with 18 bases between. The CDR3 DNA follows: TGTGCCAGCAGCCCACAGCTGGGACACTTCAATGAAAAACTGTTTTTT. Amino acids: CASSPQLGHFNEKLFF.

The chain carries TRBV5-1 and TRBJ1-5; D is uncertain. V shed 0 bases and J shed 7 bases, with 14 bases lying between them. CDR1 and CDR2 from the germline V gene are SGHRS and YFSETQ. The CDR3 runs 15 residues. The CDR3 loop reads CASSLAVQRGQPQHF. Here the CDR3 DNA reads TGCGCCAGCAGCTTGGCCGTCCAGAGAGGCCAGCCCCAGCATTTT.